The sequence of this TCR beta chain was determined in a study of lymphopenia after photon versus proton radiotherapy. Produced via immunoSEQ multiplex PCR; TCRdb's table is partial and in-frame only. The table shows about 61,000 clones, with 86% occurring only once. Findings and limits, study-wide: Authors raise, but do not show, better survival with proton therapy. Post-nadir TCR diversity decline inversely tracked overall survival among those who died. Photon-treated patients lost naive T cells and TCR diversity; proton-treated stayed stable. Post-nadir diversity loss with photons came from oligoclonal expansion, particularly CD8+ Temra cells.

The CDR3 covers 13 residues. CDR1 is SGHDN and CDR2 is FVKESK in the germline V gene. V was cut by 4 bases and J by 6 bases, with 11 bases left in between. As for this clone: The antigen remains unidentified.

The material sequenced was peripheral blood, taken from a patient treated with photon-based radiotherapy. This clonotype was sampled from a man between 40 and 49 years old with gastric cancer. The chain uses TRBV14 and TRBJ2-3; D not certain. The CDR3 coding sequence is TGTGCCAGCAGCCCGGGCCCTATGGATACGCAGTATTTT. This encodes CASSPGPMDTQYF.